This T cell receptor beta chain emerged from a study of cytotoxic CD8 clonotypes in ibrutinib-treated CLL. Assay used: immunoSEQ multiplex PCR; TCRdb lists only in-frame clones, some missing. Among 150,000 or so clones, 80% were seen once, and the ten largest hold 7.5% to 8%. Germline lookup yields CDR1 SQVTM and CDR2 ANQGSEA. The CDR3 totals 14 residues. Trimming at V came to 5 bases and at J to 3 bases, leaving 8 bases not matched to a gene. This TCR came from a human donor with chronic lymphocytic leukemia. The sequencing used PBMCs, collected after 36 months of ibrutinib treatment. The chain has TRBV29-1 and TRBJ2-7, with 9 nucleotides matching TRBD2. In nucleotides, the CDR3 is TGCAGCGTTAAAGCGGGAGGACTCCTCTACGAGCAGTACTTC. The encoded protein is CSVKAGGLLYEQYF.